The clone carrying this T cell receptor beta chain was seen only a few times. This record belongs to a study of control samples from healthy donors and cancer patients. Trimming stripped 5 bases from V and 1 base from J, with 15 bases between. The CDR3 has 16 amino acids. Looked up from germline, CDR1 is LNHDA and CDR2 is SQIVND (reference sequence). Sequencing was performed with immunoSEQ multiplex PCR; in TCRdb, only in-frame clones are kept and a portion is missing. The table records 100,000 to 150,000 clones, around 92% of them present only once. Material: blood. J is TRBJ1-5 and V is TRBV19; TRBD1 is a possible D gene (5 bases). The TCR comes from a woman aged 45 to 65 in good health. The CDR3: CASSVLGTSSNQPQHF. CDR3 nucleotides: TGTGCCAGTAGTGTACTTGGGACTTCGAGCAATCAGCCCCAGCATTTT.